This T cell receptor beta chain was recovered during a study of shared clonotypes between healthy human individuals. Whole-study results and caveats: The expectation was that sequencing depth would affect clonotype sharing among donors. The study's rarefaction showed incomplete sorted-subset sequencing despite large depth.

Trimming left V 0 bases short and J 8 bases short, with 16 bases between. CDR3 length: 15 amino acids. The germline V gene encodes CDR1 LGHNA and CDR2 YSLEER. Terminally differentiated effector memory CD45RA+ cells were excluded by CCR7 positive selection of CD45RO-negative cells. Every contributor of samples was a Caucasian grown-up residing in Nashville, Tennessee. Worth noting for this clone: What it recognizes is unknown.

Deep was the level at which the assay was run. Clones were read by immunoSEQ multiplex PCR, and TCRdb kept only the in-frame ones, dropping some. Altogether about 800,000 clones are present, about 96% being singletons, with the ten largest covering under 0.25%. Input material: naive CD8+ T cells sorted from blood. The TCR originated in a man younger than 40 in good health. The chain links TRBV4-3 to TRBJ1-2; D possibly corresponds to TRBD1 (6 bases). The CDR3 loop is CASSQELQGQGGYTF. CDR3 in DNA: TGCGCCAGCAGCCAAGAGCTACAGGGCCAAGGGGGCTACACCTTC.